The clone carrying this T cell receptor (beta chain) was recorded a few times. Its target is not known. With 5 bases removed from V and 6 bases from J, the gap between germline ends came to 18 bases. Germline CDR1 reads GTSNPN; CDR2 reads SVGIG (reference sequence). This CDR3 spans 14 amino acids. These data originate in a study of beta chain features in type 1 diabetes. Study findings and constraints: Within patients, naive, central memory and Treg TCRB repertoires seemed more similar than within healthy donors. More deletions and fewer insertions at VDJ junctions were found in patients with type 1 diabetes. Type 1 diabetes patients had TCRB CDR3s that were shorter (moderately but significantly so) in all four CD4+ subsets.

Isolated RNA was reverse transcribed in full, so expressed TCRB transcripts were sequenced. Naive, central memory and regulatory T cell samples produced a mean of about 3.5 million reads. This table comes from immunoSEQ multiplex PCR, and its TCRdb copy is limited to in-frame clones, with some not included. The table records 600,000 or so clones, 11% to 15% of them present only once. It was via CD45RO/CCR7/CD25/CD127/CD95/CD27 that CD4+ naive, central memory, regulatory and stem cell-like memory cells were sorted. Sequencing input: naive CD4+ T cells from blood. This TCR was recovered from a man between 18 and 29 years old with type 1 diabetes. J is TRBJ2-3 and V is TRBV30; D is undetermined. The DNA of the CDR3 is TGTGCCTGGCGGACCCTAGAGAGGTGGGATACGCAGTATTTT. This codes for CAWRTLERWDTQYF. The full variable domain, with the rest looked up from reference TRBV30 and TRBJ2-3, is SQTIHQWPATLVQPVGSPLSLECTVEGTSNPNLYWYRQAAGRGLQLLFYSVGIGQISSEVPQNLSASRPQDRQFILSSKKLLLSDSGFYLCAWRTLERWDTQYFGPGTRLTVL.